Presented here are 4 T cell receptor beta chains from one specimen sequenced in a study of high-grade serous ovarian cancer treatment subgroups (dated by TCRdb to about 2021). Tumor samples were obtained before definitive surgery or chemotherapy. The library came from the immunoSEQ multiplex PCR assay. The source is immuneACCESS, and TCRdb retained only in-frame sequences with V and J called. Part of the clones is not carried over; for the studies checked, unresolved V genes explain less than half of this, and the remainder is unexplained. Counted in this sample were 35,000 to 45,000 clones; around three quarters of them appeared once. In total, the top ten clones hold around 3.3% of the sample. The specimen sequenced was tumor tissue. The receptors stem from a human donor with high-grade serous ovarian cancer.

The chain couples TRBV2 to TRBJ2-3; 14 nucleotides agree with TRBD2. The CDR3 runs to 18 residues. V was clipped by 4 bases and J by 1 base; unmatched bases: 7. Germline CDR1 reads SNHLY; CDR2 reads FYNNEI. CDR3 protein: CASSGPGLAGAGTDTQYF. The DNA of the CDR3 is TGTGCCAGCAGTGGACCGGGACTAGCGGGAGCCGGCACAGATACGCAGTATTTT.

This chain connects TRBV9 to TRBJ1-4, with 8 nucleotides matching TRBD1. The junction had 16 bases not matched to a gene; V was cut back by 4 bases and J by 2 bases. Germline values: CDR1 SGDLS, CDR2 YYNGEE. The CDR3 is made up of 19 amino acids. The CDR3, as DNA: TGTGCCAGCAGCTACCCCCCGGACAGGGACGGGCGCACTAATGAAAAACTGTTTTTT. Translated, it gives CASSYPPDRDGRTNEKLFF. Based on the CDR3 plus reference TRBV9 and TRBJ1-4, the full variable domain is DSGVTQTPKHLITATGQRVTLRCSPRSGDLSVYWYQQSLDQGLQFLIQYYNGEERAKGNILERFSAQQFPDLHSELNLSSLELGDSALYFCASSYPPDRDGRTNEKLFFGSGTQLSVL.

The chain carries TRBV9 and TRBJ1-1; no reliable D call. Trimming took 2 bases from V and 1 from J, leaving 6 bases between them. The germline CDR1 and CDR2 sequences are SGDLS and YYNGEE. The length of the CDR3 is 13 residues. The DNA of the CDR3 is TGTGCCAGCAGCGTCGGAGCGAACACTGAAGCTTTCTTT. Protein: CASSVGANTEAFF.

The chain carries TRBV5-4 and TRBJ2-1; D is undetermined. In germline, CDR1 is SGHNT, CDR2 YYREEE (reference sequence). The CDR3 is 12 residues long. V dropped 3 bases and J dropped 9 bases, with 10 bases sitting between them. The CDR3 is CASSSTAPEQFF. The DNA for the CDR3 is TGTGCCAGCAGCTCAACAGCTCCTGAGCAGTTCTTC.